The source of this T cell receptor beta chain is a study of blood T cell repertoires in COVID-19 (dated by TCRdb to between 2020 and 2021). At the level of the whole study: Collaborator samples came from the United States, Italy and Spain and covered acute and convalescent phases of COVID-19. The prospective study material was composed of cDNA or gDNA derived from T cells, B-cell-depleted T cells, or PBMCs. Sample metadata almost always included a de-identified subject ID, COVID-19 status, age in years and sex. HLA class I and class II types, where available, came from metadata supplied by the sample provider rather than from assay-based typing. The samples were drawn from the first 160 participants of the ongoing ImmuneRACE study and from 1,254 subjects provided by 6 global collaborators. The repertoires were made available in a free public database intended to serve as a resource for research on the immune response to SARS-CoV-2. Subjects who had been exposed to COVID-19, were actively infected with it, or had recovered from it provided the deeply sampled blood TCRbeta repertoires that made up the dataset. The full study reports these points: How much clinical and demographic metadata was included differed by source and by participant, and the metadata was provided uncurated.

The cysteine opens and the phenylalanine closes a CDR3 of 14 amino acids. Of the read, only the CDR3 DNA is kept; its 42 bases are in frame from base 1. The germline V gene (reference sequence) sets CDR1 to SEHNR and CDR2 to FQNEAQ. Trimmed from V: 5 bases; trimmed from J: 6 bases; junction bases lacking a gene match: 10. Collaborating institutions collected whole blood in K2EDTA tubes following their own protocols. For TCRbeta analysis, collaborators shipped samples in one of three forms: frozen whole blood, isolated PBMCs, or DNA extracted from either of those sample types. As for this clone: The antigen it recognizes is unknown. No qualities accompany the bases; no much larger clone lies one base away.

TCRbeta CDR3 regions were amplified from genomic DNA using the immunoSEQ Assay, a bias-controlled multiplex PCR. The paper's data handling went like this. Nucleated cell counts per sample were estimated from amplification of reference gene primers within the assay. To quantify the absolute abundance of each unique TCRbeta CDR3 rearrangement, sequence reads were collapsed and filtered. For each sample, productive Simpson clonality was calculated by taking the square root of Simpson's diversity index across productive rearrangements. The clones in this table, taken by TCRdb from immuneACCESS, are in-frame only. Not every clone is retained; where verified, under half of the shortfall comes from an unresolved V gene, and the cause of the rest is unknown. D and trimming were read from the DNA, whereas the V and J calls and clone size are those reported in that table. The sample contains a few hundred thousand clones, approximately 88% of them found a single time. Around 1.3% of the sample is in the top ten clones.

The V and J segments used are TRBV7-9 and TRBJ2-7, and 7 junctional nucleotides match TRBD1. The sample taken for sequencing was peripheral blood. The sequence was obtained from a man aged 35-49 years with acute or convalescent COVID-19. The CDR3 reads as follows: CASSVWDRAPEQYF. The nucleotides are TGTGCCAGCAGCGTATGGGACAGAGCCCCCGAGCAGTACTTC. The variable domain in full, with residues beyond the CDR3 obtained from the reference TRBV7-9 and TRBJ2-7 genes, is DTGVSQNPRHKITKRGQNVTFRCDPISEHNRLYWYRQTLGQGPEFLTYFQNEAQLEKSRLLSDRFSAERPKGSFSTLEIQRTEQGDSAMYLCASSVWDRAPEQYFGPGTRLTVT.